These T cell receptor beta chains were read from a single sample in a study of blood T cell repertoires in COVID-19. Method: immunoSEQ multiplex PCR; TCRdb's copy keeps in-frame clones and lacks some. The sample includes some 270,000 clones, around nine tenths seen only once; the top ten take approximately 9.7%. The sample was peripheral blood. The receptors come from a man aged 35-49 years with active or convalescent COVID-19. Both conserved end residues are part of each CDR3. D genes are given only for firm matches. Where a row states a size, it is once, few, many or the class of an expanded clone; other rows omit it.

length | D | size | J | V | CDR3 | DNA
15 | - | - | TRBJ2-3 | TRBV19 | CASSSPGGSPDTQYF | TGTGCCAGTAGTTCACCTGGGGGGTCGCCAGATACGCAGTATTTT
14 | - | - | TRBJ1-1 | TRBV9 | CASSFSWSGTEAFF | TGTGCCAGCAGCTTCTCCTGGTCGGGAACTGAAGCTTTCTTT
15 | TRBD1 | - | TRBJ2-7 | TRBV5-1 | CASSSGQATSYEQYF | TGCGCCAGCAGCTCCGGACAGGCCACCTCCTACGAGCAGTACTTC
13 | TRBD2 | - | TRBJ2-7 | TRBV27 | CASTGGHSYEQYF | TGTGCCAGCACGGGAGGGCACTCCTACGAGCAGTACTTC
14 | - | - | TRBJ2-1 | TRBV6-5 | CASSPDLGWNEQFF | TGTGCCAGCAGTCCAGACCTCGGGTGGAATGAGCAGTTCTTC
15 | - | few | TRBJ2-1 | TRBV11-2 | CASSPRGLSYNEQFF | TGTGCCAGCAGCCCCCGAGGGCTTTCCTACAATGAGCAGTTCTTC
14 | - | once | TRBJ1-5 | TRBV19 | CASIARGMGQPQHF | TGTGCCAGTATCGCTAGGGGGATGGGGCAGCCCCAGCATTTT
16 | TRBD1 | - | TRBJ2-2 | TRBV24-1 | CATSGTTGPGTGELFF | TGTGCCACCAGTGGTACGACAGGGCCTGGGACCGGGGAGCTGTTTTTT
15 | TRBD2 | - | TRBJ2-1 | TRBV25-1 | CASKDSGRLGNEQFF | TGTGCCAGCAAAGATAGCGGGAGATTAGGCAATGAGCAGTTCTTC
15 | TRBD1 | - | TRBJ2-2 | TRBV6-5 | CASQSGTGFTGELFF | TGTGCCAGCCAATCCGGGACAGGGTTTACCGGGGAGCTGTTTTTT
18 | - | - | TRBJ1-1 | TRBV21-1 | CASSTLRRTGGCNTEAFF | TGTGCCAGCAGCACCCTTAGAAGGACAGGGGGCTGTAACACTGAAGCTTTCTTT
16 | TRBD1 | once | TRBJ1-6 | TRBV2 | CASRRDSSSYNSPLHF | TGTGCCAGCAGAAGGGACAGTTCCTCCTATAATTCACCCCTCCACTTT
11 | - | few | TRBJ2-7 | TRBV20-1 | CSARSGYEQYF | TGCAGTGCTAGGTCCGGTTACGAGCAGTACTTC
16 | - | - | TRBJ2-3 | TRBV19 | CASSRYRDKSTDTQYF | TGTGCCAGTAGCCGTTACAGGGACAAGAGCACAGATACGCAGTATTTT
14 | - | - | TRBJ2-1 | TRBV27 | CASRKLDTNNEQFF | TGTGCCAGCAGGAAACTGGACACTAACAATGAGCAGTTCTTC
13 | - | - | TRBJ2-7 | TRBV20-1 | CSASPFSSYEQYF | TGCAGTGCTAGTCCATTCAGCTCCTACGAGCAGTACTTC
11 | - | - | TRBJ1-5 | TRBV12-3/TRBV12-4 | CASSLGGTQHF | TGTGCCAGCAGTTTGGGAGGGACCCAGCATTTT
15 | TRBD1 | - | TRBJ1-4 | TRBV2 | CASSAPGTGTEKLFF | TGTGCCAGCAGTGCCCCGGGGACAGGGACCGAAAAACTGTTTTTT
17 | TRBD2 | - | TRBJ2-7 | TRBV11-2 | CASSLPRGGERAYEQYF | TGTGCCAGCAGCTTACCTCGCGGGGGGGAGAGGGCCTACGAGCAGTACTTC
13 | - | - | TRBJ1-6 | TRBV10-3 | CAISVSEESPLHF | TGTGCCATCAGTGTTTCGGAGGAATCACCCCTCCACTTT
15 | TRBD1 | - | TRBJ1-6 | TRBV5-1 | CASSFGRGTNSPLHF | TGCGCCAGCAGCTTTGGCAGGGGGACGAACTCACCCCTCCACTTT
15 | - | - | TRBJ2-2 | TRBV7-9 | CASTRGSKGTGELFF | TGTGCCAGCACCCGGGGTTCTAAGGGAACCGGGGAGCTGTTTTTT
13 | - | - | TRBJ2-5 | TRBV2 | CASSWASQETQYF | TGTGCCAGCAGTTGGGCGTCCCAAGAGACCCAGTACTTC
14 | - | - | TRBJ1-2 | TRBV7-2 | CASSLAGTYYGYTF | TGTGCCAGCAGCTTAGCGGGGACTTACTATGGCTACACCTTC
11 | - | - | TRBJ2-2 | TRBV2 | CASSIRGELFF | TGTGCCAGCAGTATCCGGGGGGAGCTGTTTTTT
15 | - | - | TRBJ1-6 | TRBV6-1 | CASSERTMGNSPLHF | TGTGCCAGCAGTGAACGGACAATGGGGAATTCACCCCTCCACTTT
14 | TRBD2 | - | TRBJ2-7 | TRBV2 | CASSPPGLDYEQYF | TGTGCCAGCAGCCCACCGGGACTAGACTACGAGCAGTACTTC
16 | - | - | TRBJ2-1 | TRBV7-2 | CASSLMGEAAYNEQFF | TGTGCCAGCAGCTTAATGGGGGAGGCTGCGTACAATGAGCAGTTCTTC
13 | TRBD2 | - | TRBJ2-5 | TRBV10-1 | CASSGLAAETQYF | TGCGCCAGCAGCGGACTAGCGGCAGAGACCCAGTACTTC
14 | - | - | TRBJ2-7 | TRBV6-5 | CASRPLGQRNEQYF | TGTGCCAGCAGACCCCTCGGACAGAGGAACGAGCAGTACTTC
13 | TRBD1 | - | TRBJ1-2 | TRBV11-2 | CASSLDRGGGYTF | TGTGCCAGCAGCCTCGACAGGGGAGGTGGCTACACCTTC
18 | - | many | TRBJ1-4 | TRBV25-1 | CASSELSGGKSHNEKLFF | TGTGCCAGCAGTGAATTAAGTGGGGGGAAGAGTCACAATGAAAAACTGTTTTTT
15 | TRBD1 | few | TRBJ1-1 | TRBV18 | CASSPQGQEGTEAFF | TGTGCCAGCTCACCACAAGGACAGGAGGGCACTGAAGCTTTCTTT
15 | TRBD1 | - | TRBJ1-6 | TRBV5-1 | CASSPTGQALSPLHF | TGCGCCAGCAGCCCCACGGGACAGGCCCTATCACCCCTCCACTTT
14 | TRBD1 | - | TRBJ1-1 | TRBV10-3 | CAINEGQGVTEAFF | TGTGCCATCAACGAAGGACAGGGTGTCACTGAAGCTTTCTTT
15 | TRBD1 | - | TRBJ1-5 | TRBV7-9 | CASSYGTGDNQPQHF | TGTGCCAGCAGCTACGGGACAGGGGACAATCAGCCCCAGCATTTT
15 | - | - | TRBJ2-7 | TRBV28 | CASSSGGTRLYEQYF | TGTGCCAGCAGCTCCGGGGGGACAAGACTCTACGAGCAGTACTTC
14 | - | - | TRBJ2-7 | TRBV15 | CATSREGRGYEQYF | TGTGCCACCAGCAGAGAGGGGCGGGGCTACGAGCAGTACTTC
12 | - | - | TRBJ1-1 | TRBV28 | CASSFVNTEAFF | TGTGCCAGCAGTTTCGTGAACACTGAAGCTTTCTTT
14 | TRBD1 | - | TRBJ2-7 | TRBV27 | CASSWGQGAYEQYF | TGTGCCAGCAGTTGGGGACAGGGGGCGTACGAGCAGTACTTC
11 | - | - | TRBJ2-1 | TRBV10-3 | CAIPGGAEQFF | TGTGCCATCCCGGGTGGTGCCGAGCAGTTCTTC
15 | - | - | TRBJ2-7 | TRBV5-4 | CASSLYATGAYEQYF | TGTGCCAGCAGCCTCTACGCGACAGGCGCCTACGAGCAGTACTTC
14 | - | - | TRBJ1-2 | TRBV6-6 | CASTLAGAGYGYTF | TGTGCCAGCACCCTCGCAGGGGCAGGCTATGGCTACACCTTC
14 | - | - | TRBJ2-1 | TRBV6-5 | CASSYAYGDKEQFF | TGTGCCAGCAGTTACGCCTATGGGGACAAAGAGCAGTTCTTC
15 | TRBD1 | - | TRBJ1-5 | TRBV4-1 | CASSQGRDRGQPQHF | TGCGCCAGCAGCCAAGGCCGGGACAGGGGGCAGCCCCAGCATTTT
14 | - | once | TRBJ1-4 | TRBV3-1/TRBV3-2 | CASSQVRVGEKLFF | TGTGCCAGCAGCCAAGTCAGGGTGGGTGAAAAACTGTTTTTT
18 | TRBD1 | - | TRBJ2-6 | TRBV2 | CATLRGQGLGGGANVLTF | TGTGCCACCCTACGGGGACAGGGGTTGGGCGGTGGGGCCAACGTCCTGACTTTC
15 | - | once | TRBJ1-3 | TRBV5-1 | CASSLGPGAGNTIYF | TGCGCCAGCAGCTTGGGCCCAGGGGCTGGAAACACCATATATTTT
15 | TRBD1 | few | TRBJ2-1 | TRBV5-4 | CASSAPGQTYNEQFF | TGTGCCAGCAGCGCCCCGGGACAGACTTACAATGAGCAGTTCTTC
16 | - | - | TRBJ2-5 | TRBV5-1 | CASSLGVGGRGETQYF | TGCGCCAGCAGCTTGGGGGTAGGAGGCAGGGGAGAGACCCAGTACTTC
16 | - | once | TRBJ2-7 | TRBV7-9 | CASSFHEGYSGYEQYF | TGTGCCAGCAGCTTTCACGAGGGTTATAGTGGCTACGAGCAGTACTTC
15 | TRBD1 | - | TRBJ1-4 | TRBV9 | CASSVGGTGREKLFF | TGTGCCAGCAGCGTAGGGGGGACAGGGCGGGAAAAACTGTTTTTT
15 | TRBD2 | - | TRBJ2-3 | TRBV5-1 | CASSIGLAGADTQYF | TGCGCCAGCAGCATAGGACTAGCGGGGGCAGATACGCAGTATTTT
14 | - | - | TRBJ2-3 | TRBV28 | CASSLKQNTDTQYF | TGTGCCAGCAGTCTAAAACAGAACACAGATACGCAGTATTTT
19 | TRBD1 | once | TRBJ1-1 | TRBV27 | CASTSTPPGTGRLNTEAFF | TGTGCCAGCACCTCGACCCCTCCCGGGACAGGGAGACTTAACACTGAAGCTTTCTTT
14 | - | - | TRBJ2-7 | TRBV7-2 | CASSFPQGTYEQYF | TGTGCCAGCAGCTTTCCCCAGGGTACCTACGAGCAGTACTTC
14 | TRBD1 | once | TRBJ1-6 | TRBV11-2 | CASSERDSYSPLHF | TGTGCCAGCAGCGAACGGGACAGTTATTCACCCCTCCACTTT
15 | TRBD2 | - | TRBJ2-1 | TRBV18 | CASSPFQREYNEQFF | TGTGCCAGCTCACCATTCCAGCGGGAGTACAATGAGCAGTTCTTC
15 | TRBD2 | - | TRBJ2-3 | TRBV5-1 | CASSLSGGAFDTQYF | TGCGCCAGCAGCTTGAGCGGGGGGGCCTTCGATACGCAGTATTTT
11 | - | - | TRBJ2-1 | TRBV27 | CATTLYNEQFF | TGTGCCACTACGCTCTACAATGAGCAGTTCTTC